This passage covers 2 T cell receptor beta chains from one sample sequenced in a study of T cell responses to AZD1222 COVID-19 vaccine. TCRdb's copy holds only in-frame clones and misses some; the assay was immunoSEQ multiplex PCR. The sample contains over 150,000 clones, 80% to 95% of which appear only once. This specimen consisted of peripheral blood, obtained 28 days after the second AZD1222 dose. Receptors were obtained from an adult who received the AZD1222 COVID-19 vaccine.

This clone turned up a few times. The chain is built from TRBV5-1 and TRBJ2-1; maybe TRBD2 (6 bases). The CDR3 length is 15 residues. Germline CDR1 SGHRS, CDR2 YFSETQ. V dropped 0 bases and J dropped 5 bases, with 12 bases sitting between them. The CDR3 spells CASSLEIGSHNEQFF. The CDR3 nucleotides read TGCGCCAGCAGCTTGGAAATCGGGAGCCACAATGAGCAGTTCTTC.

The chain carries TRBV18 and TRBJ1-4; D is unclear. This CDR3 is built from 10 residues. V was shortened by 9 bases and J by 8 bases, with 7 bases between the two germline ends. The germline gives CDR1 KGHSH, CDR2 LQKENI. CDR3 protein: CARDQEKLFF. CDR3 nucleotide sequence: TGTGCCAGGGATCAGGAAAAACTGTTTTTT.